Included here is one T cell receptor beta chain sequence, with context. Here immunoSEQ multiplex PCR was the method, and the copy in TCRdb shows in-frame clones only, minus some. Altogether about 34,000 clones are present, about 90% being singletons, with the ten largest covering about 3.8%. These data belong to a study of T cell changes during pregnancy in multiple sclerosis. V shed 6 bases, J shed 5 bases, and the junction held 6 bases outside the gene matches. Germline V lookup: CDR1 LNHNV, CDR2 YYDKDF (reference sequence). The CDR3 is 15 amino acids. Sequenced here: CD8+ T cells from peripheral blood mononuclear cells, sampled in the third trimester of pregnancy. The clonotype comes from a female donor with multiple sclerosis, enrolled in a pregnancy study. The J gene is TRBJ2-5, the V gene TRBV15; TRBD2 aligns across 13 bases. DNA of the CDR3: TGTGCCACCAGGACTAGCGGGGGGATCGGGGAGACCCAGTACTTC. Amino acid sequence: CATRTSGGIGETQYF.